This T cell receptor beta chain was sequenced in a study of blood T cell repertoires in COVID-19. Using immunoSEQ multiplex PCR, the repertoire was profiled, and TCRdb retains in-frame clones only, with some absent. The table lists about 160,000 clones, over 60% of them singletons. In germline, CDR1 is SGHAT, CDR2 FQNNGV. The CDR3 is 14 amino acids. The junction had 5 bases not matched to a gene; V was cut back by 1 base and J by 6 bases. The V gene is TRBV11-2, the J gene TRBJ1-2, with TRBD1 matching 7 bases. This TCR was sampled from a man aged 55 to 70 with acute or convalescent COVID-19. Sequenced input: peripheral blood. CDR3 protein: CASSLGTGENGYTF. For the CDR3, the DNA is TGTGCCAGCAGCTTAGGTACAGGGGAGAATGGCTACACCTTC.